The sequence of this T cell receptor beta chain was determined in a study of PD-L1 blockade in urothelial cancer (dated by TCRdb to about 2017). Some background on the complete study: Therapy was started at some point between 2012 and 2014 for all patients, and atezolizumab 1,200 mg was administered intravenously every 3 weeks. About 85% of the 29 patients were identified as males with urothelial cancer of bladder origin, and a prior smoking history was reported by 18 of 29 patients. An ECOG performance status of 0 or 1 was recorded for the patients, and 0 to 3 prior chemotherapy regimens had been received by the patients. Blood samples were analyzed at two time points: 3 weeks after treatment start (second dose) and 6 weeks after treatment start. A median of roughly 140,000 T cells and 65,000 to 90,000 unique TCRs was obtained from blood samples, and a median clonality of roughly 0.082 was observed. An exploratory multi-omic analysis was conducted of the somatic, immune and clinical correlates of response to PD-L1 blockade with atezolizumab in urothelial cancer. Pretreatment tumor samples, along with matched peripheral blood serially collected before and after atezolizumab treatment, were subjected to TCR sequencing. Progression-free survival longer than 6 months counted as durable clinical benefit, and TCR features were additionally tested against both progression-free and overall survival. In the same patients, whole exome sequencing and RNA sequencing of pretreatment tumors were performed in addition to TCR sequencing. Under ten patients reached durable clinical benefit, while fewer than 25 patients did not. Pretreatment blood TCR-seq was available for under 35 patients, at least one posttreatment blood collection was obtained for about 24 patients, and tumor TCR-seq was available for about 24 patients. On the study overall, not on this receptor specifically: Improved progression-free and overall survival was associated with having pretreatment peripheral blood TCR clonality below the median. Because of the small sample size (n ≈ 28) and the many exploratory analyses performed, the results are intended to be regarded as hypothesis-generating. Among patients with durable benefit, tumor-associated TCR clones showed greater expansion in peripheral blood 3 weeks after treatment started (n ≈ 23, p = 0.022).

In regard to this clone: What antigen it recognizes has not been identified. No base-level quality is on record; no much larger clone is a single base apart.

A total of under 35 patients with locally advanced or metastatic urothelial carcinoma, treated at Memorial Sloan Kettering on a trial protocol, made up the cohort. Peripheral blood mononuclear cells were collected pretreatment and during treatment, with between 1 and 8 total time points obtained per patient. The Qiagen DNeasy Blood extraction kit was used to purify genomic DNA from total PBMCs and from tumor samples. Collected pretreatment and during treatment, PBMCs were isolated and stored as previously described. Counted from cysteine to phenylalanine, this CDR3 has 15 amino acids. Just the 45-base CDR3 DNA is kept, in frame starting at base 1. Here V drops 6 bases and J drops 4 bases, and the junction holds 9 bases not matched to any gene. Looking up the germline V gene yields CDR1 SNHLY and CDR2 FYNNEI. Synthetic TCR analog templates were spiked into each PCR to estimate absolute template abundance from read counts. The immunoSEQ assay used bias-controlled V and J gene primers to amplify TCRbeta CDR3 regions from genomic DNA. Sequencing of rearranged TCRbeta segments was performed at approximately 20X coverage. The original pipeline was this. Clustering was used to correct sequencing errors, and CDR3s were annotated against IMGT to assign V, D and J genes. Downstream analyses used only productive TCRbeta rearrangements and left out out-of-frame or stop-codon sequences. Clonality was computed as one minus Shannon entropy normalized by the log of the number of unique productive sequences. Clones differing between time points or between blood and tumor were identified using Fisher's exact test with Benjamini-Hochberg correction, with an adjusted p below 0.01 applied as the threshold. What TCRdb holds here is the immuneACCESS table cut down to in-frame rearrangements. Part of the clones is not present; checked against another copy, under half of the missing clones reflect an unresolved V gene, and the others are unexplained. V and J calls and clone size are given by that table; D and trimming were obtained from the DNA. The table for this sample lists more than 40,000 clones; 88% of them were counted only once. Clones ranked in the top ten supply 12% to 15% of the sample.

The V gene is TRBV2 and the J gene is TRBJ2-1; 7 central bases correspond to TRBD2. The clonotype comes from a woman aged 55 to 70 with urothelial cancer. This material consisted of PBMCs, taken around atezolizumab (anti-PD-L1) treatment. DNA sequence: TGTGCCAGCAGAAAGCTAGCGGATTGGTACAATGAGCAGTTCTTC. It translates as CASRKLADWYNEQFF. The reference TRBV2 and TRBJ2-1 proteins fill in what lies around the CDR3, so the full variable domain reads EPEVTQTPSHQVTQMGQEVILRCVPISNHLYFYWYRQILGQKVEFLVSFYNNEISEKSEIFDDQFSVERPDGSNFTLKIRSTKLEDSAMYFCASRKLADWYNEQFFGPGTRLTVL.